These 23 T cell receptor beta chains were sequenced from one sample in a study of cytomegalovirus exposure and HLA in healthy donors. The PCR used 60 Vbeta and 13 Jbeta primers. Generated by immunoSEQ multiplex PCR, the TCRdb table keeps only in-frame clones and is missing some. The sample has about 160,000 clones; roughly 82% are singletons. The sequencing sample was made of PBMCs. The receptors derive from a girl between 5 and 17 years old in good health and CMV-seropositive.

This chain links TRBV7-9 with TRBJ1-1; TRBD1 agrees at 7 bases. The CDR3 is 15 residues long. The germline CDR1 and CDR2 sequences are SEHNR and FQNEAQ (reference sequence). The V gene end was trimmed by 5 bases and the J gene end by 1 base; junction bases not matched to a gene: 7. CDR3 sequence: CASSPRDSANTEAFF. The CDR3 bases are TGTGCCAGCAGCCCCCGGGACAGTGCGAACACTGAAGCTTTCTTT.

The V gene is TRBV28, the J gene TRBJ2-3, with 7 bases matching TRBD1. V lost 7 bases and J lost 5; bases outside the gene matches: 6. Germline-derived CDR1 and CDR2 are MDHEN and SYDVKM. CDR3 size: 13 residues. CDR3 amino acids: CASKNRGIDTQYF. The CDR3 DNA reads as TGTGCCAGCAAAAACAGGGGTATAGATACGCAGTATTTT.

The CDR3 DNA reads as TGTGCCAGTAGTCAAAGACAGGGTGTGGGCACTGAAGCTTTCTTT. Amino acid sequence: CASSQRQGVGTEAFF. The genes are TRBV19 and TRBJ1-1, with 7 bases matching TRBD1. The germline CDR1 and CDR2 sequences are LNHDA and SQIVND (reference sequence). V lost 5 bases and J lost 4; bases outside the gene matches: 10. The CDR3 length is 15 residues.

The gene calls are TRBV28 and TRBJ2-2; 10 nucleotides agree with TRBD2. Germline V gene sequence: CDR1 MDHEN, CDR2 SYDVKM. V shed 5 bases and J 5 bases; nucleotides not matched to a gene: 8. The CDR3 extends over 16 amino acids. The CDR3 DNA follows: TGTGCCAGCAGTCCCCCGCTAGCGGGGGCGACCGGGGAGCTGTTTTTT. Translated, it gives CASSPPLAGATGELFF.

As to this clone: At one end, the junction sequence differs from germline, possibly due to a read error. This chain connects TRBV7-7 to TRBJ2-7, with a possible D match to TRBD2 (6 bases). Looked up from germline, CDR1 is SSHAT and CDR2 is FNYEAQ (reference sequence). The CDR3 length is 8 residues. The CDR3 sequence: CAVLRGVF. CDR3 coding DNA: TGTGCTGTCCTGCGCGGGGTTTTC. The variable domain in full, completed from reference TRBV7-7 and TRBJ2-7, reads GAGVSQSPRYKVTKRGQDVTLRCDPISSHATLYWYQQALGQGPEFLTYFNYEAQPDKSGLPSDRFSAERPEGSISTLTIQRTEQRDSAMYRCAVLRGVFGPGTRLTVT.

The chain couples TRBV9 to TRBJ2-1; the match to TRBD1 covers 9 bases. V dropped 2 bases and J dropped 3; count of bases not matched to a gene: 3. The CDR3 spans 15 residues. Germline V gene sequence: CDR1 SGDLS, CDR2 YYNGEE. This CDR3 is CASSVRGQGYNEQFF. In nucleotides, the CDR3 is TGTGCCAGCAGCGTCAGGGGACAGGGCTACAATGAGCAGTTCTTC.

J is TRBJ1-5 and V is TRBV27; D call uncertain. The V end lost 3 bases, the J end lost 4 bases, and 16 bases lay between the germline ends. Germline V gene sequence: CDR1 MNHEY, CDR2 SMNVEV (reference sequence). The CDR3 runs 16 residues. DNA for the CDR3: TGTGCCAGCAGTTTTTCCGGGAAAATTGGGAATCAGCCCCAGCATTTT. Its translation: CASSFSGKIGNQPQHF.

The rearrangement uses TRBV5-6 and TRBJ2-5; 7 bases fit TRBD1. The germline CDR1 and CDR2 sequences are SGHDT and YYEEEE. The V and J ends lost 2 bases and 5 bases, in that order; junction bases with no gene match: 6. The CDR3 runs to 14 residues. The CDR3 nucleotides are TGTGCCAGCAGCTTCAGTACGGGACAGGAGACCCAGTACTTC. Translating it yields CASSFSTGQETQYF.

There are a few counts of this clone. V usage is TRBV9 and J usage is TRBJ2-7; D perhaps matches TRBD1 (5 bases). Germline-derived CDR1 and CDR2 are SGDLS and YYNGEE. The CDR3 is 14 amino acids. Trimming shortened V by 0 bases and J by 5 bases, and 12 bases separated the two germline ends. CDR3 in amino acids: CASSVGGHLDEQYF. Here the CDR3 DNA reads TGTGCCAGCAGCGTAGGGGGCCATTTGGACGAGCAGTACTTC.

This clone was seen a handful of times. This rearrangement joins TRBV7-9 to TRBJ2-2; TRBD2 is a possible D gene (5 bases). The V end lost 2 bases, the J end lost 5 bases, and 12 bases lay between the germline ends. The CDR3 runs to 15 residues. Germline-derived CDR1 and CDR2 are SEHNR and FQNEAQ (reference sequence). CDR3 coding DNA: TGTGCCAGCAGCTTACTCCTCGGAGGTACCGGGGAGCTGTTTTTT. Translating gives CASSLLLGGTGELFF.

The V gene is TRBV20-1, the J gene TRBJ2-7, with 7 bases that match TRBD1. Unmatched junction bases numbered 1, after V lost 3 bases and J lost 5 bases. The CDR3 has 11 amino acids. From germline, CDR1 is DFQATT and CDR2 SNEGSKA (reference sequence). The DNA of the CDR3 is TGCAGTGCTAGCCAGGGGGACGAGCAGTACTTC. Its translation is CSASQGDEQYF.

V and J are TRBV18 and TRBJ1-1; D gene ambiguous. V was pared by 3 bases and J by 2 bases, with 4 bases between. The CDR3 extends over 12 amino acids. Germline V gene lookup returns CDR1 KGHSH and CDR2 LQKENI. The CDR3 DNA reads TGTGCCAGCTCACCCTTAAACACTGAAGCTTTCTTT. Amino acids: CASSPLNTEAFF.

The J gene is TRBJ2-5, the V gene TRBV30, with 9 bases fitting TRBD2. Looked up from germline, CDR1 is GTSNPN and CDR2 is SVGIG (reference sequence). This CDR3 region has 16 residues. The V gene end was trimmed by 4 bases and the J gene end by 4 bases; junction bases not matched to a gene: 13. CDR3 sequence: CAWNPRRGRAGETQYF. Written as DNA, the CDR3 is TGTGCCTGGAACCCCCGTCGCGGGAGGGCCGGAGAGACCCAGTACTTC.

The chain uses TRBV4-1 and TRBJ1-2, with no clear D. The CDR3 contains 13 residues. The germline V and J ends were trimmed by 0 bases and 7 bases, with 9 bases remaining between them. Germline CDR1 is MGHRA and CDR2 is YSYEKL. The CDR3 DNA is TGCGCCAGCAGCCAAGATCTAGAATCTGGCTACACCTTC. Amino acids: CASSQDLESGYTF.

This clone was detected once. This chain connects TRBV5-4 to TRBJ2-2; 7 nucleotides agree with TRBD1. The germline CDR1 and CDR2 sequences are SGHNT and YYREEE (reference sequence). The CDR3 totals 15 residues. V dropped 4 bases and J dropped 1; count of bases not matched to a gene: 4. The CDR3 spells CASSPPGGNTGELFF. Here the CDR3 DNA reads TGTGCCAGCAGCCCCCCAGGGGGGAACACCGGGGAGCTGTTTTTT.

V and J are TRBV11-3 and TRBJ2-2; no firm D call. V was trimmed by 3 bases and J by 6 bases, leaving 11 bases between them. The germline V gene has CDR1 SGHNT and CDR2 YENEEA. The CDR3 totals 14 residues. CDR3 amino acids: CASSLAPDSGELFF. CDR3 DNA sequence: TGTGCCAGCAGCTTGGCACCCGACTCCGGGGAGCTGTTTTTT. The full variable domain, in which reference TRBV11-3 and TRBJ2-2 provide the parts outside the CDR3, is EAGVVQSPRYKIIEKKQPVAFWCNPISGHNTLYWYLQNLGQGPELLIRYENEEAVDDSQLPKDRFSAERLKGVDSTLKIQPAELGDSAVYLCASSLAPDSGELFFGEGSRLTVL.

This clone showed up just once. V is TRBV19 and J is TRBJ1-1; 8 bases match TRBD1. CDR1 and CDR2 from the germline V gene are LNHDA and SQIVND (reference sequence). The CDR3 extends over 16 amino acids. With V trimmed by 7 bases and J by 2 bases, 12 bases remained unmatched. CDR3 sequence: CASIEIGQGRNTEAFF. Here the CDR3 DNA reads TGTGCCAGTATTGAGATTGGACAGGGCAGAAACACTGAAGCTTTCTTT.

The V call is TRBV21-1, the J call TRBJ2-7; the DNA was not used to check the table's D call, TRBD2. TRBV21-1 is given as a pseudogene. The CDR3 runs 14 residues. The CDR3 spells CASSRDQARGEQYF. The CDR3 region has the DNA TGTGCCAGCAGTCGCGATCAAGCTAGAGGAGAGCAGTACTTC.

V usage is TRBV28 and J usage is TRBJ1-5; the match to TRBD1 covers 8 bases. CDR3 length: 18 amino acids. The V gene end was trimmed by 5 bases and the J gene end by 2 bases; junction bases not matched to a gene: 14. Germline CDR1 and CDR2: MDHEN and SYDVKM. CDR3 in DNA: TGTGCCAGCAGTCTCCCCGGACAGGGCGGATGGGGCAATCAGCCCCAGCATTTT. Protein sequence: CASSLPGQGGWGNQPQHF.

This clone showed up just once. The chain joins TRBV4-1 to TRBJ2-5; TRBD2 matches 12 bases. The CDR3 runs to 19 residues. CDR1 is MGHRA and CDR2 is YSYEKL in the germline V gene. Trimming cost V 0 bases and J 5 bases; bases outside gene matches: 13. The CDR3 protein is CASSQDSSLTSGRGETQYF. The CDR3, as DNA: TGCGCCAGCAGCCAAGACTCTTCCCTGACTAGCGGGAGAGGGGAGACCCAGTACTTC.

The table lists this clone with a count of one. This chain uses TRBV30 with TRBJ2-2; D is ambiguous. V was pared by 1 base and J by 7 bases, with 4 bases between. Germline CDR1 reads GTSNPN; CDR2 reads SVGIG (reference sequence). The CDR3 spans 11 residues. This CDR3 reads CAWSAYGELFF. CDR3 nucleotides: TGTGCCTGGAGTGCTTACGGGGAGCTGTTTTTT.

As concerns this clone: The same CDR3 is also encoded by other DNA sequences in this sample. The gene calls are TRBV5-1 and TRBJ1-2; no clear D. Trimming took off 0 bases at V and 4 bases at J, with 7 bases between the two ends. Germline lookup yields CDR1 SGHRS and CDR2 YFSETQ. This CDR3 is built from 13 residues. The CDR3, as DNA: TGCGCCAGCAGCTTGGATGGCGGCTATGGCTACACCTTC. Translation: CASSLDGGYGYTF.

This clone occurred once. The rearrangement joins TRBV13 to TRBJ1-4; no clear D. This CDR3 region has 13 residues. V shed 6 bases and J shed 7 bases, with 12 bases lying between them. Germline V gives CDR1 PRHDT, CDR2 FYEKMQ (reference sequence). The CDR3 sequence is CASRMRAGEKLFF. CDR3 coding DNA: TGTGCCAGCAGGATGAGGGCGGGTGAAAAACTGTTTTTT.